The present TCR beta chain was sequenced within a study of CDR3 diversity in severe acne (dated by TCRdb to between 2018 and 2021). The junction carries 10 bases between V and J, which are trimmed by 5 bases and 0 bases respectively. CDR3 length: 13 amino acids, cysteine to phenylalanine. The entry retains the CDR3 DNA only, 39 bases that are in frame from base 1. The germline V gene encodes CDR1 DFQATT and CDR2 SNEGSKA (reference sequence). This clonotype has ten or more counts. Its antigen is still unknown. Base quality data are lacking; no much larger clone is found one base away. The protocol used for the library was PCR. Data came from an Illumina HiSeq 2000. The public reads were run again by TCRdb, first through fastp at Q25 and then through MiXCR, and only productive beta chains were kept. Each CDR3 protein gets just one entry, which takes the most common genes and DNA from the rows behind it. The sample table shows tens of thousands of distinct CDR3 sequences, and about half are seen once. Together, the top ten hold around a tenth of the sample.

Sequencing input: blood. The origin of this receptor is a male donor with severe acne vulgaris. The V and J genes are TRBV20-1 and TRBJ1-1; the D gene lacks a confident call. The encoded CDR3 is CSAPDRVNTEAFF. The DNA sequence is TGCAGTGCTCCGGACCGTGTGAACACTGAAGCTTTCTTT.